The clone carrying this T cell receptor beta chain occurred once. Its antigen is currently unknown. V shed 6 bases and J 0 bases; nucleotides not matched to a gene: 4. The CDR3 runs 15 residues. Germline CDR1 GTSNPN, CDR2 SVGIG (reference sequence). The sample originates from a study of cytomegalovirus exposure and HLA in healthy donors. Study in general: Earlier findings included approximately 120 million unique TCR beta sequences obtained from around 180 million T cells.

Notes on the study in general: Cytomegalovirus-associated TCR beta chains were listed, numbering approximately 150. Based on reports, TCR beta sequences accurately predicted HLA-A and HLA-B alleles for most subjects. Later analysis identified a missense DCLRE1C variant that was linked to TCR beta V- and J-gene trimming.

It was with 60 Vbeta and 13 Jbeta primers that the PCR ran. This table comes from immunoSEQ multiplex PCR, and its TCRdb copy is limited to in-frame clones, with some not included. The data hold some 190,000 clones, with roughly 87% observed a single time. The J gene is TRBJ2-3, the V gene TRBV30; 12 bases agree with TRBD2. The clonotype comes from a man aged 35 to 55 in good health and CMV-seronegative. The sample consisted of PBMCs. DNA of the CDR3: TGTGCCTGCCGGACTAGCGGGGCGAGCACAGATACGCAGTATTTT. This codes for CACRTSGASTDTQYF.